The 21 T cell receptor beta chains reported below all come from one sample, sequenced in a study of cytomegalovirus exposure and HLA in healthy donors. A multiplex PCR was run with 60 Vbeta primers and 13 Jbeta primers. Clones were sequenced by immunoSEQ multiplex PCR, and TCRdb holds only the in-frame ones, with some missing. The sample lists over 150,000 clones, about 82% occurring once. Sequenced sample: PBMCs. Receptors were obtained from a woman aged 45-65 years in good health and CMV-seropositive.

The rearrangement links TRBV4-3 to TRBJ1-3; the D gene is possibly TRBD1 (6 bases). The CDR3 totals 21 residues. V dropped 3 bases and J dropped 0 bases, with 27 bases sitting between them. From germline, CDR1 is LGHNA and CDR2 YSLEER. The CDR3 here is CASSQRAVGGGRIVSGNTIYF. The DNA for the CDR3 is TGCGCCAGCAGCCAGAGAGCTGTGGGGGGGGGCCGGATCGTCTCTGGAAACACCATATATTTT.

A few counts support this clone. The CDR3 DNA is TGTGCCAGCAGTTTTGGCGGGAGAAGCTACGAGCAGTACTTC. It specifies CASSFGGRSYEQYF. The chain combines TRBV6-6 with TRBJ2-7; TRBD2 matches at 7 bases. The CDR3 totals 14 residues. CDR1 and CDR2 (germline): MNHNY, SVGAGI (reference sequence). Unmatched junction bases numbered 6, after V lost 4 bases and J lost 3 bases.

This clone was seen only a few times. The rearrangement links TRBV19 to TRBJ1-2; TRBD1 agrees at 8 bases. Trimming removed 6 bases from V and 4 bases from J; junction bases left unmatched: 10. The CDR3 loop spans 15 amino acids. The V gene's germline CDR1 is LNHDA and CDR2 SQIVND (reference sequence). CDR3 sequence (DNA): TGTGCCAGTAGATCCCCTACAGGGGGTCTCTATGGCTACACCTTC. Its protein product is CASRSPTGGLYGYTF.

This chain joins TRBV15 and TRBJ2-1, with TRBD1 matching 8 bases. CDR1 LNHNV and CDR2 YYDKDF come from the germline V gene (reference sequence). The CDR3 runs to 15 residues. The V and J ends lost 4 bases and 4 bases, in that order; junction bases with no gene match: 6. CDR3 protein: CATSKGTGPYNEQFF. The CDR3 coding sequence is TGTGCCACCAGCAAAGGGACAGGACCTTACAATGAGCAGTTCTTC.

This clone occurred a few times. The chain uses TRBV7-9 and TRBJ2-7; 14 nucleotides line up with TRBD2. With V trimmed by 8 bases and J by 1 base, 4 bases remained unmatched. Germline CDR1 and CDR2: SEHNR and FQNEAQ (reference sequence). The CDR3 sequence is 15 residues long. CDR3 region: CASGGTSGSSYEQYF. The CDR3 DNA follows: TGTGCCAGCGGAGGGACTAGCGGGAGTTCCTACGAGCAGTACTTC.

CDR3 residues: CASTSRTSYSNQPQHF. In DNA, the CDR3 is TGTGCCAGTACCTCACGGACATCATATAGCAATCAGCCCCAGCATTTT. The chain employs TRBV19 and TRBJ1-5, with D possibly TRBD1 on 5 matching bases. The CDR3 has 16 residues. The V end was cut by 7 bases, the J end by 0 bases, with 16 bases between. CDR1 is LNHDA and CDR2 is SQIVND in the germline V gene (reference sequence).

V and J are TRBV29-1 and TRBJ1-5; D might be TRBD1 (6 bases). The V gene's germline CDR1 is SQVTM and CDR2 ANQGSEA. V was clipped by 5 bases and J by 2 bases, with 16 bases between them. CDR3 length: 15 residues. CDR3 region: CSVRKQAGGNQPQHF. CDR3 DNA sequence: TGCAGCGTTCGAAAGCAGGCAGGGGGCAATCAGCCCCAGCATTTT. Drawing the rest from reference TRBV29-1 and TRBJ1-5, the complete variable domain is SAVISQKPSRDICQRGTSLTIQCQVDSQVTMMFWYRQQPGQSLTLIATANQGSEATYESGFVIDKFPISRPNLTFSTLTVSNMSPEDSSIYLCSVRKQAGGNQPQHFGDGTRLSIL.

Worth noting for this clone: Other DNA sequences of this sample code for an identical CDR3. V gene TRBV21-1 combines with J gene TRBJ1-2; the tabulated D call, TRBD1, remains unverified against the DNA. TRBV21-1 counts as a pseudogene. The CDR3 loop spans 14 amino acids. In DNA form, the CDR3 reads TGTGCCAGCAGCAAGGACAGGGGGAACTATGGCTACACCTTC. This codes for CASSKDRGNYGYTF.

The J gene is TRBJ1-4, the V gene TRBV7-9, with unresolved D. V was clipped by 5 bases and J by 7 bases, with 14 bases between them. The germline V gene has CDR1 SEHNR and CDR2 FQNEAQ (reference sequence). There are 14 residues in the CDR3. The CDR3 DNA reads as TGTGCCAGCAGCATGAGGCGGCCGCCTGAAAAACTGTTTTTT. It encodes CASSMRRPPEKLFF.

The V gene is TRBV5-8, the J gene TRBJ1-5; TRBD1 matches 9 bases. Germline V CDR1 and CDR2: SGHTS, YDEGEE. V shed 5 bases, J shed 1 base, and the junction held 13 bases outside the gene matches. This CDR3 comprises 18 residues. CDR3 DNA: TGTGCCAGCAGTCTGGACAGGGGCCCTGGAGGGAGCAATCAGCCCCAGCATTTT. Its translation: CASSLDRGPGGSNQPQHF.

This clone was seen a single time. This rearrangement joins TRBV4-3 to TRBJ1-1, with TRBD1 identical over 7 bases. Looked up from germline, CDR1 is LGHNA and CDR2 is YSLEER. V lost 1 base, J lost 1 base, and 9 bases stayed unmatched. The CDR3 spans 17 residues. The CDR3 sequence is CASSQGVWDSSNTEAFF. CDR3 DNA sequence: TGCGCCAGCAGCCAAGGGGTTTGGGACAGCTCGAACACTGAAGCTTTCTTT.

This chain uses TRBV28 with TRBJ2-2, with 8 bases aligning to TRBD1. The V segment lost 10 bases and the J segment 4 bases; nucleotides outside the gene matches: 11. The CDR3 is 15 amino acids. Germline CDR1 reads MDHEN; CDR2 reads SYDVKM. CDR3 nucleotides: TGTGCCACCGTTAACAGGGGGACTTTCACCGGGGAGCTGTTTTTT. Protein product: CATVNRGTFTGELFF.

This sequence joins TRBV10-3 and TRBJ2-7, with a tentative D call TRBD2 (6 bases). Per the germline V gene, CDR1 is ENHRY and CDR2 is SYGVKD. V lost 3 bases, J lost 2 bases, and 14 bases lay in between. The CDR3 contains 15 residues. The CDR3 region has the DNA TGTGCCATCAGTGAAATGGGGGGATCTACCTACGAGCAGTACTTC. Its protein product is CAISEMGGSTYEQYF.

As for this clone: An end of the junction differs from the germline gene, which may be a read error. The same CDR3 also results from other DNA sequences found in this sample. The chain couples TRBV7-2 to TRBJ1-2; D might be TRBD1 (5 bases). Per germline, CDR1 SGHTA and CDR2 FQGNSA. This CDR3 has 16 amino acids. The CDR3 loop reads CASSLIPLTANYGYTF. Written as DNA, the CDR3 is TGTGCCAGCAGCTTAATCCCGCTGACAGCTAACTACGGCTACACCTTC.

The V gene is TRBV28, the J gene TRBJ2-1; 8 bases agree with TRBD2. The CDR3 is made up of 16 amino acids. V shed 1 base and J 6 bases; nucleotides not matched to a gene: 8. Germline V gives CDR1 MDHEN, CDR2 SYDVKM. The chain's CDR3 is CASSLFGRGGRNEQFF. The CDR3 region has the DNA TGTGCCAGCAGTTTATTTGGTCGGGGGGGCCGCAATGAGCAGTTCTTC.

The chain carries TRBV19 and TRBJ2-7; 9 nucleotides match TRBD1. The CDR3 loop spans 14 amino acids. V lost 6 bases, J lost 4 bases, and 7 bases stayed unmatched. Germline CDR1 is LNHDA and CDR2 is SQIVND (reference sequence). The CDR3 sequence: CASSPGQGGYEQYF. In nucleotides, the CDR3 is TGTGCCAGTAGCCCGGGACAGGGTGGTTACGAGCAGTACTTC.

The V and J genes are TRBV7-9 and TRBJ2-5, with D unresolved. Germline CDR1 and CDR2: SEHNR and FQNEAQ (reference sequence). V gave up 6 bases and J gave up 1 base, with 9 bases separating them. This CDR3 spans 13 amino acids. Here the CDR3 reads CASSGYSQETQYF. DNA of the CDR3: TGTGCCAGCAGTGGTTACAGCCAAGAGACCCAGTACTTC.

V usage is TRBV13 and J usage is TRBJ2-7; D might be TRBD2 (7 bases). With 5 bases removed from V and 6 bases from J, the gap between germline ends came to 14 bases. Germline loops: CDR1 PRHDT, CDR2 FYEKMQ (reference sequence). CDR3 length: 13 residues. CDR3 sequence: CASSPRAGAEQYF. DNA of the CDR3: TGTGCCAGCAGCCCAAGGGCGGGGGCCGAGCAGTACTTC.

The rearrangement uses TRBV27 and TRBJ2-7, with TRBD2 identical over 7 bases. Germline V lookup: CDR1 MNHEY, CDR2 SMNVEV (reference sequence). J lost 7 bases, V lost 4 bases, and 10 bases had no gene match. The CDR3 covers 14 residues. The CDR3 DNA is TGTGCCAGCAGTTCTGGGGGGGGATTACAAGAGCAGTACTTC. Translation gives CASSSGGGLQEQYF.

Concerning this clone itself: Germline is not matched at one junction end, which may reflect a read error. The V and J genes are TRBV7-9 and TRBJ1-1, with 8 positions matching TRBD1. CDR3 length: 17 amino acids. Germline V lookup: CDR1 SEHNR, CDR2 FQNEAQ (reference sequence). The CDR3 spells CSSSLVGGTGGNTEAFF. The CDR3 DNA reads as TGTTCCAGCAGCTTAGTAGGGGGCACAGGGGGTAACACTGAAGCTTTCTTT.

Written as DNA, the CDR3 is TGTGCCAGCAGCTCCGGGACAGGTAGCGGGAGTGGGTTCTTCAATGAGCAGTTCTTC. It codes for CASSSGTGSGSGFFNEQFF. The V call is TRBV7-9, the J call TRBJ2-1, with D maybe TRBD2 (9 bases). The V end lost 4 bases, the J end lost 6 bases, and 28 bases lay between the germline ends. The CDR3 sequence is 19 residues long. Germline assignment: CDR1 SEHNR and CDR2 FQNEAQ (reference sequence). The full variable domain, completed using reference TRBV7-9 and TRBJ2-1, is DTGVSQNPRHKITKRGQNVTFRCDPISEHNRLYWYRQTLGQGPEFLTYFQNEAQLEKSRLLSDRFSAERPKGSFSTLEIQRTEQGDSAMYLCASSSGTGSGSGFFNEQFFGPGTRLTVL.